This T cell receptor (beta chain) appears in the sequencing data of a study of beta chain features in type 1 diabetes. Purity exceeded 95% in all sorted populations. Points from the study as a whole: High TCR expression in some cells could lead to their over-representation in cDNA sequencing. Researchers reported that naive, central memory and Treg TCRB repertoires appeared more similar in patients than in healthy donors. VDJ junctions sequenced from type 1 diabetes patients showed fewer insertions and more deletions.

Every isolated RNA sample was fully reverse transcribed, so sequencing captured expressed TCRB transcripts. Only in-frame clones appear in the TCRdb table, and some are missing; sequencing was by immunoSEQ multiplex PCR. The data hold under 400,000 clones, with around a fifth observed a single time. Looked up from germline, CDR1 is KGHSH and CDR2 is LQKENI. Trimming shortened V by 3 bases and J by 1 base, and 7 bases separated the two germline ends. The CDR3 totals 14 residues. Of note for this clone: The antigen remains undetermined.

What was sequenced was naive CD4+ T cells from blood. This TCR came from a woman aged 18 to 35 in good health. The V gene is TRBV18, the J gene TRBJ1-5; D is ambiguous. CDR3 DNA: TGTGCCAGCTCACCGAGTCGGAGCAATCAGCCCCAGCATTTT. Residues: CASSPSRSNQPQHF.